This T cell receptor beta chain was documented in a study of blood T cells in healthy people across ages. Germline V gene sequence: CDR1 SGHTA, CDR2 FQGNSA. V lost 4 bases, J lost 2 bases, and 11 bases lay in between. The length of the CDR3 is 15 residues. It was with a sample-barcoded 5' primer and a J-beta primer mix that a second PCR of about 6 to 12 cycles was run. TCRdb analysed the 5' RACE reads with MiXCR anew, one entry per CDR3 protein. The profile shows approximately 1,000,000 distinct CDR3 sequences, roughly two fifths of them singletons. The chain combines TRBV7-2 with TRBJ2-2; D not resolved. The clonotype comes from a man younger than 35 in good health. Sequencing input: blood. Here the CDR3 reads CASSSQTENTGELFF. CDR3 coding DNA: TGTGCCAGCAGCTCCCAGACCGAAAACACCGGGGAGCTGTTTTTT. Full variable domain (rest looked up from reference TRBV7-2 and TRBJ2-2): GAGVSQSPSNKVTEKGKDVELRCDPISGHTALYWYRQSLGQGLEFLIYFQGNSAPDKSGLPSDRFSAERTGGSVSTLTIQRTQQEDSAVYLCASSSQTENTGELFFGEGSRLTVL.